The source of this TCR beta chain is a study of T cell repertoires in cytomegalovirus infection. TCRdb ran MiXCR on the reads and lists one entry per CDR3 protein. The data hold just over 300,000 distinct CDR3 sequences, with about a sixth observed a single time. The CDR3 is 15 residues long. Germline-derived CDR1 and CDR2 are MNHNS and SASEGT. The V end was cut by 4 bases, the J end by 2 bases, with 12 bases between. This clonotype appeared many times. Its antigen is unknown. Overall study results and limits: Totalled public TCR beta family frequency picked out people who carried CMV plus the relevant HLA.

The rearrangement links TRBV6-1 to TRBJ2-1, with D perhaps assigned TRBD1 or TRBD2 (5 bases each). The sequenced sample consisted of PBMCs. The TCR sequence derives from a human donor in good health (CMV status not recorded). Some clones in this sample may be carry-over from other donors' samples. CDR3 nucleotides: TGTGCCAGCAGTGTGGGGACCACGGCCTACAATGAGCAGTTCTTC. Protein sequence: CASSVGTTAYNEQFF.